This T cell receptor (beta chain) is drawn from a study of control samples from healthy donors and cancer patients. This CDR3 comprises 19 residues. The V gene's germline CDR1 is SNHLY and CDR2 FYNNEI. With 2 bases clipped from V and 0 bases from J, the junction kept 9 bases outside the gene matches. TCRdb's copy holds only in-frame clones and misses some; the assay was immunoSEQ multiplex PCR. Altogether about 89,000 clones are present, about 89% being singletons, with the ten largest covering about 21%. The TCR sequence derives from a man aged 30 to 45 in good health. This chain uses TRBV2 with TRBJ2-3; TRBD2 agrees at 12 bases. The sequenced sample was blood. CDR3 nucleotide sequence: TGTGCCAGCAGTGAACTAGCGGGGGGGCGTTTTTCTAGCACAGATACGCAGTATTTT. Residues: CASSELAGGRFSSTDTQYF.